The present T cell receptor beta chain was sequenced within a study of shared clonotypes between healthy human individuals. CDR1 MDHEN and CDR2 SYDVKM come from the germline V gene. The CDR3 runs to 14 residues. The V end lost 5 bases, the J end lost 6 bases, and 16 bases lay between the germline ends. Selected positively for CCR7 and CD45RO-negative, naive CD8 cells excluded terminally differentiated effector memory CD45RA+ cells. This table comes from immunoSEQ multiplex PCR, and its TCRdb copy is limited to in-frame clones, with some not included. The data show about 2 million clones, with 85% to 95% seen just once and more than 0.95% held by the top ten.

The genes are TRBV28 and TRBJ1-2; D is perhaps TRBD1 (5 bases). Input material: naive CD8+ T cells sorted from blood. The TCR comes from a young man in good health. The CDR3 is CASSPWGAENGYTF. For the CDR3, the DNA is TGTGCCAGCAGTCCCTGGGGCGCGGAGAATGGCTACACCTTC.